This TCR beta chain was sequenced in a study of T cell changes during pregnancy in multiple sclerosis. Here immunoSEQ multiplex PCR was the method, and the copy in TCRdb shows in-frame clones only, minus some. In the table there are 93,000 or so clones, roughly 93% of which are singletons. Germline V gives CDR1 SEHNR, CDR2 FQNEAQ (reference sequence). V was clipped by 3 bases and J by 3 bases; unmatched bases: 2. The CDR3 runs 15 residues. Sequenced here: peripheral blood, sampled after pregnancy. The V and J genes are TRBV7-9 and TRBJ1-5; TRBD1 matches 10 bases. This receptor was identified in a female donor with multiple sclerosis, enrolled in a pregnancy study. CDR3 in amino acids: CASSLGQGSNQPQHF. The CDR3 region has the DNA TGTGCCAGCAGCTTGGGACAGGGGTCCAATCAGCCCCAGCATTTT.